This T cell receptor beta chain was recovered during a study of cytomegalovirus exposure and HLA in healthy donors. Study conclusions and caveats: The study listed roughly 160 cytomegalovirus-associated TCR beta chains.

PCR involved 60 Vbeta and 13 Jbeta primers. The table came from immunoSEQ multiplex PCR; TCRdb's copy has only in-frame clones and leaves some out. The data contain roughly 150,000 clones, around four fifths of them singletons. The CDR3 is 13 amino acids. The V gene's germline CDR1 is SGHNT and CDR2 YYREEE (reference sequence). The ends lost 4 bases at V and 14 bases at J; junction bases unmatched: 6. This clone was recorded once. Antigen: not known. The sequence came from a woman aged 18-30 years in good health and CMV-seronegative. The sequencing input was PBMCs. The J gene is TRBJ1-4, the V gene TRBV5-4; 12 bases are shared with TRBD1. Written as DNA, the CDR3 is TGTGCCAGCAGCCCCGGGACAGGGGGCGCGCTGTTTTTT. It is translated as CASSPGTGGALFF. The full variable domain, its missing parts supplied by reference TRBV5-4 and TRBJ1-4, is ETGVTQSPTHLIKTRGQQVTLRCSSQSGHNTVSWYQQALGQGPQFIFQYYREEENGRGNFPPRFSGLQFPNYSSELNVNALELDDSALYLCASSPGTGGALFFGSGTQLSVL.